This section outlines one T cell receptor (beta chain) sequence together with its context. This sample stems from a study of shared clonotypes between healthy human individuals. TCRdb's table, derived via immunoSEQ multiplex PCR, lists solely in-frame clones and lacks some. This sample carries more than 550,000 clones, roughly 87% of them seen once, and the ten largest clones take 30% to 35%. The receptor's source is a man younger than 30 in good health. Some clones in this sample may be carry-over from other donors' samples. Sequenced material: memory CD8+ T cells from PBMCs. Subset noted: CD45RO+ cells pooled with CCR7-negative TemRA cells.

The CDR3 sequence is CSAEQHTGELFF. The CDR3 DNA reads TGCAGCGCCGAACAGCACACCGGGGAGCTGTTTTTT. The chain joins TRBV29-1 to TRBJ2-2; no reliable D call. Germline-derived CDR1 and CDR2 are SQVTM and ANQGSEA. The CDR3 loop spans 12 amino acids. V was pared by 7 bases and J by 3 bases, with 9 bases between.